The rows below give T cell receptor beta chains drawn from one sample of a study of shared clonotypes between healthy human individuals. The table came from immunoSEQ multiplex PCR; TCRdb's copy has only in-frame clones and leaves some out. Of about 2.4 million clones in the sample, under 95% were seen once. Sequenced: naive CD4+ T cells from PBMCs. These receptors originate from a man aged 18 to 30 in good health. Some clones in this sample may be carry-over from other donors' samples. Each CDR3 is given with its conserved first and last residue. D genes are given only for firm matches. Size is omitted from some rows. Given values are once, few, many or a class for expanded clones.

v_call	clone_size	d_call	j_call	cdr3_nt	cdr3_aa
TRBV5-1	-	TRBD1	TRBJ2-2	TGCGCCAGCGGACAGGGTGATATCGCCGGGGAGCTGTTTTTT	CASGQGDIAGELFF
TRBV28	-	-	TRBJ1-1	TGTGCCAGCAGTTTAGGCTACAGGGATTTGTTAATGGCTTTCTTT	CASSLGYRDLLMAFF
TRBV9	-	-	TRBJ2-3	TGTGCCAGCAGCTTTCAGACTAGATCAGATACGCAGTATTTT	CASSFQTRSDTQYF
TRBV5-4	-	TRBD1	TRBJ2-3	TGTGCCAGCAGCTTGACAGGGGAAGGCACAGATACGCAGTATTTT	CASSLTGEGTDTQYF
TRBV19	-	-	TRBJ1-1	TGTGCCAGTACCCCCCTCTGGGTTTTGGACACTGAAGCTTTCTTT	CASTPLWVLDTEAFF
TRBV11-2	-	TRBD1	TRBJ2-7	TGTGCCAGCAGCCGGACCGGGACAGGGGGACTATACGAGCAGTACTTC	CASSRTGTGGLYEQYF
TRBV4-2	once	-	TRBJ2-5	TGTGCCAGCAGCCAAGATACGCGGACCCAGTACTTC	CASSQDTRTQYF
TRBV7-3	-	-	TRBJ2-2	TGTGCCAGCAGCTCGTGGACTGTCGGGGAGCTGTTTTTT	CASSSWTVGELFF
TRBV6-6	-	-	TRBJ1-1	TGTGCCAGCAGTGGAACAGGGATACAAGCTTTCTTT	CASSGTGIQAFF
TRBV23-1	-	-	TRBJ2-5	TGCGCCAGCAGTCAGTTCCAAATGGTGCGGGGGACCCAGTACTTC	CASSQFQMVRGTQYF
TRBV5-1	-	-	TRBJ2-3	TGCGCCAGCAGCTTGGGTCCAGCGGCAGGCACAGATACGCAGTATTTT	CASSLGPAAGTDTQYF
TRBV7-2	-	-	TRBJ2-4	TGTGCCAGCAGCCCGGGCCTAGCACTTGAAAACATTCAGTACTTC	CASSPGLALENIQYF
TRBV29-1	-	TRBD1	TRBJ2-7	TGCAGCGTAAAGTTTGGACAGGGGCGGGGACTCATTGGGCACGAGCAGTACTTC	CSVKFGQGRGLIGHEQYF
TRBV2	-	-	TRBJ2-3	TGTGCCAGCAGTAAAAACCTCATAGGACTAAGCGTGGATACGCAGTATTTT	CASSKNLIGLSVDTQYF
TRBV5-1	-	-	TRBJ1-2	TGCGCCAGCAGCTTGGTTACAGGCAACTATGGCTACACCTTC	CASSLVTGNYGYTF
TRBV30	-	-	TRBJ1-2	TGTGCCTGGAGTGTCCCCTATAGTTGGCGGAATAACTATGGCTACACCTTC	CAWSVPYSWRNNYGYTF
TRBV5-4	once	TRBD1	TRBJ1-4	TGTGCCAGCAGCATCGACAGGGTTGGTCAGAAACTGTTTTTT	CASSIDRVGQKLFF
TRBV7-9	-	TRBD1	TRBJ1-1	TGTGCCAGCAGCTTAGTGGGGACAGTTGGTGCTGAAGCTTTCTTT	CASSLVGTVGAEAFF
TRBV5-5	-	-	TRBJ1-1	TGTGCCAGCAGCTGGGGACCCCAAGGCCTTGAAGCTTTCTTT	CASSWGPQGLEAFF
TRBV18	-	-	TRBJ2-7	TGTGCCAGCTCACCGGGAGCATTAGCGCGCGAGCAGTACTTC	CASSPGALAREQYF
TRBV5-1	few	-	TRBJ1-1	TGCGCCAGCAGCTTCTCGGGGGTGAACACTGAAGCTTTCTTT	CASSFSGVNTEAFF
TRBV28	-	TRBD2	TRBJ2-7	TGTGCCAGCAGTCCGGGGGGAGGCTACGAGCAGTACTTC	CASSPGGGYEQYF
TRBV6-6	once	-	TRBJ1-5	TGTGCCACCAGGGATGGGCAGAATAATCAGCCCCAGCATTTT	CATRDGQNNQPQHF
TRBV29-1	-	TRBD2	TRBJ2-3	TGCAGCGTCGTCGGGACTAGCGACGACACAGATACGCAGTATTTT	CSVVGTSDDTDTQYF
TRBV29-1	-	-	TRBJ1-1	TGCAGCGTTGCCCCCCAGAGGTGGCAGGCAAACACTGAAGCTTTCTTT	CSVAPQRWQANTEAFF
TRBV6-5	-	-	TRBJ1-2	TGTGCCAGCAGTTACTCTTCGACCGCCCGTAATGGCTACACCTTC	CASSYSSTARNGYTF
TRBV29-1	-	TRBD2	TRBJ2-6	TGCAGCGCCCTTAGCGGGGACTCTGGGGCCAACGTCCTGACTTTC	CSALSGDSGANVLTF